The clone carrying this T cell receptor beta chain came up a few times. Antigen: not known. This entry comes from a study of T cell clonotyping in hematopoietic cell transplantation. Whole-study results and caveats: Broader posttransplant TCR repertoire diversity was predicted by graft donor and pretransplant recipient Inverse Simpson Index values. Few recipient clonotypes overlapped donors; over 95% were de novo at given depth.

Assay used: immunoSEQ multiplex PCR; TCRdb lists only in-frame clones, some missing. This table has 10,000 to 15,000 clones, under 75% appearing once. Germline CDR1 MNHEY, CDR2 SVGAGI. The CDR3 consists of 12 residues. Between the trimmed V and J ends, which lost 2 bases and 7 bases, there was a span of 6 bases. This specimen was peripheral blood mononuclear cells, taken 180 days after allogeneic stem cell transplant. This chain joins TRBV6-5 and TRBJ2-1; the D is unclear. This clonotype was obtained from a male patient between 55 and 70 years old who had an allogeneic stem cell transplant from an unrelated donor, so the T cells may come from the graft donor. Some clones in this sample may be carry-over from other donors' samples. The CDR3 loop reads CASSYRANEQFF. CDR3 bases: TGTGCCAGCAGTTACAGGGCGAATGAGCAGTTCTTC.